A single sample is the source of the 17 T cell receptor beta chains below, sequenced in a study of Ad26.COV2.S vaccination and SARS-CoV-2 variants. Profiled with immunoSEQ multiplex PCR; TCRdb holds only in-frame clones, not every one. This table has 350,000 to 400,000 clones, about nine tenths appearing once. Indicated treatment: 19 received Ad26.COV2.S at low or high dose, single or two shots; about five received placebo; per-sample allocation not given. Sampling happened 63 days after the first vaccine or placebo injection. This sample comprised peripheral blood, obtained in a trial of Ad26.COV2.S vaccine versus placebo. The receptors were sampled from a person between 18 and 59 years old who received the Ad26.COV2.S COVID-19 vaccine or a placebo.

V and J are TRBV6-6 and TRBJ2-7; no definite D call. Germline V gene data show CDR1 as MNHNY and CDR2 as SVGAGI (reference sequence). Trimming left V 4 bases short and J 3 bases short, with 10 bases between. The CDR3 totals 13 residues. The CDR3 DNA sequence: TGTGCCAGCAGTTCCACCACCTACTACGAGCAGTACTTC. Encoded protein: CASSSTTYYEQYF.

This clone has just one count. The CDR3 DNA reads TGTGCCAGCAGCCTCACTGGGGGTGCAGAGCAGTACTTC. This encodes CASSLTGGAEQYF. The rearrangement joins TRBV7-3 to TRBJ2-7; D may correspond to TRBD1 or TRBD2 (5 bases each). Germline CDR1 SGHTA, CDR2 FQGTGA. The CDR3 sequence is 13 residues long. V shed 5 bases and J shed 7 bases, with 15 bases lying between them.

In nucleotides, the CDR3 is TGTGCCAGTAGTCGGCCGGTGGGAGCTAACTATGGCTACACCTTC. It encodes CASSRPVGANYGYTF. The V gene is TRBV19, the J gene TRBJ1-2; D not certain. Between the trimmed V and J ends, which lost 5 bases and 0 bases, there was a span of 13 bases. In germline, CDR1 is LNHDA, CDR2 SQIVND (reference sequence). The CDR3 loop spans 15 amino acids.

This chain connects TRBV5-1 to TRBJ2-7; the match to TRBD2 covers 9 bases. Germline V lookup: CDR1 SGHRS, CDR2 YFSETQ. Losses at the gene ends were 0 bases for V and 6 bases for J; bases not matched to a gene: 7. CDR3 length: 15 residues. The CDR3 sequence is CASSLGRGRAVEQYF. CDR3 coding DNA: TGCGCCAGCAGCTTGGGGCGCGGGAGGGCCGTCGAGCAGTACTTC.

The genes are TRBV5-4 and TRBJ1-6; the D is unclear. Germline V gives CDR1 SGHNT, CDR2 YYREEE (reference sequence). The V end lost 4 bases, the J end lost 2 bases, and 10 bases lay between the germline ends. There are 15 residues in the CDR3. The CDR3 nucleotides read TGTGCCAGCAGCATGGACCCAACCTATAATTCACCCCTCCACTTT. Residues: CASSMDPTYNSPLHF.

The chain recombines TRBV30 with TRBJ1-2; tentative D call: TRBD1 (6 bases). The germline V and J ends were trimmed by 0 bases and 5 bases, with 13 bases remaining between them. Germline V gene sequence: CDR1 GTSNPN, CDR2 SVGIG (reference sequence). The CDR3 is made up of 14 amino acids. DNA for the CDR3: TGTGCCTGGAGTGTAGGCCAGGGGAAATATGGCTACACCTTC. Translating gives CAWSVGQGKYGYTF.

V is TRBV4-1 and J is TRBJ2-1; the match to TRBD2 covers 10 bases. V lost 0 bases to trimming and J lost 6 bases; unmatched junction nucleotides: 5. CDR1 is MGHRA and CDR2 is YSYEKL in the germline V gene. The CDR3 totals 16 residues. The CDR3 sequence: CASSQETAGGANEQFF. DNA of the CDR3: TGCGCCAGCAGCCAAGAGACAGCGGGAGGGGCCAATGAGCAGTTCTTC.

This chain connects TRBV28 to TRBJ2-2; D could derive from TRBD1 or TRBD2 (7 bases each). CDR1 is MDHEN, CDR2 SYDVKM, per germline. The CDR3 is made up of 19 amino acids. The V end was cut by 5 bases, the J end by 1 base, with 23 bases between. The CDR3 protein is CASSLTEGGGYLNTGELFF. As DNA, the CDR3 is TGTGCCAGCAGTCTAACCGAGGGAGGGGGCTATTTGAACACCGGGGAGCTGTTTTTT.

The V call is TRBV5-8, the J call TRBJ2-6, with 8 nucleotides matching TRBD2. This CDR3 is 18 amino acids long. V dropped 4 bases and J dropped 0; count of bases not matched to a gene: 9. Germline values: CDR1 SGHTS, CDR2 YDEGEE. CDR3 nucleotides: TGTGCCAGCAGCCTTCCTAGCGGGTTGAGCTCTGGGGCCAACGTCCTGACTTTC. The encoded protein is CASSLPSGLSSGANVLTF.

The J gene is TRBJ2-1, the V gene TRBV9, with 7 bases fitting TRBD2. CDR3 length: 15 amino acids. Germline V gene lookup returns CDR1 SGDLS and CDR2 YYNGEE. V lost 0 bases to trimming and J lost 7 bases; unmatched junction nucleotides: 7. The CDR3 bases are TGTGCCAGCAGCGTAGCTGGCGGGAGAGCGAATGAGCAGTTCTTC. This sequence encodes CASSVAGGRANEQFF.

This CDR3 is CATSGFVQGKGYEQYF. CDR3 coding DNA: TGTGCCACCAGTGGGTTCGTCCAGGGGAAGGGTTACGAGCAGTACTTC. This rearrangement joins TRBV24-1 to TRBJ2-7; D is possibly TRBD1 (6 bases). There are 16 residues in the CDR3. Germline V lookup: CDR1 KGHDR, CDR2 SFDVKD. Trimming stripped 5 bases from V and 4 bases from J, with 20 bases between.

The rearrangement uses TRBV2 and TRBJ2-1; a possible D gene is TRBD1 (6 bases). The V and J ends lost 6 bases and 7 bases respectively, with 13 bases between them. Germline-derived CDR1 and CDR2 are SNHLY and FYNNEI. This CDR3 has 13 residues. CDR3 protein: CASRKGQGNEQFF. The CDR3 bases are TGTGCCAGCAGGAAGGGGCAGGGGAATGAGCAGTTCTTC.

The chain links TRBV5-4 to TRBJ2-1; 8 nucleotides align to TRBD1. The V segment lost 4 bases and the J segment 6 bases; nucleotides outside the gene matches: 3. The CDR3 sequence is 13 residues long. Germline V gene sequence: CDR1 SGHNT, CDR2 YYREEE (reference sequence). CDR3 nucleotides: TGTGCCAGCAGCGGGACAGGAAGCAATGAGCAGTTCTTC. It codes for CASSGTGSNEQFF.

The chain has TRBV30 and TRBJ2-1, with 7 bases identical to TRBD1. The V gene end was trimmed by 4 bases and the J gene end by 2 bases; junction bases not matched to a gene: 2. This CDR3 spans 13 amino acids. Germline V gene data show CDR1 as GTSNPN and CDR2 as SVGIG (reference sequence). In nucleotides, the CDR3 is TGTGCCTGGAAGGACAGGCCCTACAATGAGCAGTTCTTC. This translates into CAWKDRPYNEQFF.

The gene calls are TRBV3-1 (or the pseudogene TRBV3-2) and TRBJ1-1; D may be TRBD1 (6 bases). Germline CDR1 is LGHDT and CDR2 is YNNKEL (reference sequence). The CDR3 is 14 amino acids. Trimming cost V 4 bases and J 6 bases, with 15 bases left between them. As DNA, the CDR3 is TGTGCCAGCAGCCCGTTACAGGGCGCGGCTGAAGCTTTCTTT. Encoded protein: CASSPLQGAAEAFF.

The chain recombines TRBV3-1 (or the pseudogene TRBV3-2) with TRBJ2-5; 9 nucleotides match TRBD1. The V gene end was trimmed by 6 bases and the J gene end by 5 bases; junction bases not matched to a gene: 13. Germline CDR1 reads LGHDT; CDR2 reads YNNKEL (reference sequence). The CDR3 sequence is 16 residues long. Here the CDR3 DNA reads TGTGCCAGCAGTAACTATCAGGGACAGGGTGGCGAGACCCAGTACTTC. This gives the protein CASSNYQGQGGETQYF.

The chain has TRBV24-1 and TRBJ2-1; 7 bases line up with TRBD2. The germline CDR1 and CDR2 sequences are KGHDR and SFDVKD. The CDR3 extends over 16 amino acids. With V trimmed by 5 bases and J by 0 bases, 6 bases remained unmatched. The CDR3 DNA reads TGTGCCACCAGTGCCCCTAGCGGAAGCTCCTACAATGAGCAGTTCTTC. Its translation is CATSAPSGSSYNEQFF.